The 5 T cell receptor beta chains below were found in one sample sequenced in a study of T cell changes during pregnancy in multiple sclerosis (dated by TCRdb to the late 2010s). The library was generated by the immunoSEQ multiplex PCR assay. What TCRdb holds here is the immuneACCESS table cut down to in-frame rearrangements. Part of the clones is not present; checked against another copy, under half of the missing clones reflect an unresolved V gene, and the others are unexplained. Present in this sample are 45,000 to 70,000 clones, 92% of which were seen just once. Clones ranked in the top ten supply around 3% of the sample. The sequences come from peripheral blood, collected in the third trimester of pregnancy. These receptors came from a female donor in good health, enrolled as a control in a pregnancy study.

V usage is TRBV28 and J usage is TRBJ1-2, with TRBD1 matching 7 bases. Germline values: CDR1 MDHEN, CDR2 SYDVKM. The CDR3 is 14 amino acids. J lost 5 bases, V lost 3 bases, and 6 bases had no gene match. The CDR3 protein is CASSFAGTAYGYTF. In DNA, the CDR3 is TGTGCCAGCAGTTTCGCCGGGACAGCTTATGGCTACACCTTC.

This chain links TRBV29-1 with TRBJ2-2; TRBD2 aligns across 7 bases. The CDR3 is made up of 16 amino acids. The germline gives CDR1 SQVTM, CDR2 ANQGSEA. V was clipped by 8 bases and J by 2 bases; unmatched bases: 14. The CDR3 protein is CSPKGRGTFNTGELFF. CDR3 sequence (DNA): TGCAGCCCCAAGGGGCGGGGGACGTTTAACACCGGGGAGCTGTTTTTT.

The V gene is TRBV6-6, the J gene TRBJ1-4, with a possible D match to TRBD1 (6 bases). The V gene lost 1 base and the J gene lost 8 bases, with 17 bases spanning the gap. Germline V gene lookup returns CDR1 MNHNY and CDR2 SVGAGI (reference sequence). There are 16 residues in the CDR3. Here the CDR3 reads CASSYFPGGAREKLFF. CDR3 bases: TGTGCCAGCAGTTACTTCCCGGGGGGGGCTCGCGAAAAACTGTTTTTT.

In its sample, this clone was seen once. The chain links TRBV7-9 to TRBJ1-1, with 8 bases fitting TRBD1. From germline, CDR1 is SEHNR and CDR2 FQNEAQ (reference sequence). CDR3 length equals 16 residues. V gave up 5 bases and J gave up 2 bases; unmatched junction bases: 10. The CDR3: CASSAEVGQGNTEAFF. CDR3 bases: TGTGCCAGCAGCGCCGAAGTAGGACAGGGCAACACTGAAGCTTTCTTT.

The V and J genes are TRBV11-1 and TRBJ2-1; TRBD2 matches 7 bases. The CDR3 loop spans 15 amino acids. V lost 5 bases to trimming and J lost 0 bases; unmatched junction nucleotides: 4. The germline gives CDR1 SGHAT, CDR2 FQDESV (reference sequence). The DNA of the CDR3 is TGTGCCAGCAGCGAGGGACTAAGCTCCTACAATGAGCAGTTCTTC. It codes for CASSEGLSSYNEQFF.